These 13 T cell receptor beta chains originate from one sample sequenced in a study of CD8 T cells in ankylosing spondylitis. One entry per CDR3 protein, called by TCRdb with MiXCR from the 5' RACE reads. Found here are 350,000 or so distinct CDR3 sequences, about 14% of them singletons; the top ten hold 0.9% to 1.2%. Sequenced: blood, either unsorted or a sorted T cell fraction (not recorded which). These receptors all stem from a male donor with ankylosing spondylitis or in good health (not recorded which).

In DNA form, the CDR3 reads TGCAGTGCTAGAGAAGGGACGGGTGGGGAGACCCAGTACTTC. Translating it yields CSAREGTGGETQYF. The chain links TRBV20-1 to TRBJ2-5, with D perhaps given as TRBD1 or TRBD2 (5 bases each). Germline V gives CDR1 DFQATT, CDR2 SNEGSKA (reference sequence). The CDR3 covers 14 residues. Trimming removed 0 bases at V and 5 bases at J, with 13 bases between.

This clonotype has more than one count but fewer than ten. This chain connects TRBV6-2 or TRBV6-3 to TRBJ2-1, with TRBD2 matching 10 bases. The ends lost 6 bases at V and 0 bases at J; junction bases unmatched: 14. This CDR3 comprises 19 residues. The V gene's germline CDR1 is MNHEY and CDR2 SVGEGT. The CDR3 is CASSDVAGGPFYSYNEQFF. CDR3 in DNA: TGTGCCAGCAGCGATGTAGCGGGAGGCCCATTCTACTCCTACAATGAGCAGTTCTTC.

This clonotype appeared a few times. Here the CDR3 reads CASRMTGDTEAFF. The CDR3 region has the DNA TGTGCCAGCAGGATGACAGGAGACACTGAAGCTTTCTTT. The rearrangement uses TRBV12-3 or TRBV12-4 and TRBJ1-1; a possible D gene is TRBD1 (6 bases). This CDR3 contains 13 residues. V lost 6 bases and J 3 bases, leaving 11 bases between the germline ends.

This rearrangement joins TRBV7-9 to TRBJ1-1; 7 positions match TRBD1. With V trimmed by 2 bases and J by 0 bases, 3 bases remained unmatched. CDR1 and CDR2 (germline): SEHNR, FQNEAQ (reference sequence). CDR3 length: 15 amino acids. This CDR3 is CASSLQGGLNTEAFF. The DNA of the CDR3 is TGTGCCAGCAGCTTACAAGGGGGCCTGAACACTGAAGCTTTCTTT. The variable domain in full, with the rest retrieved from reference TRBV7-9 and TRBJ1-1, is DTGVSQNPRHKITKRGQNVTFRCDPISEHNRLYWYRQTLGQGPEFLTYFQNEAQLEKSRLLSDRFSAERPKGSFSTLEIQRTEQGDSAMYLCASSLQGGLNTEAFFGQGTRLTVV.

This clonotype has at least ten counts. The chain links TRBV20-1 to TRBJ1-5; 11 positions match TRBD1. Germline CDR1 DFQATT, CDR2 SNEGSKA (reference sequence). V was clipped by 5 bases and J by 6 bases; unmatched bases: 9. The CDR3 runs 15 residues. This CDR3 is CSAQDRTGGSQPQHF. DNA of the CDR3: TGCAGTGCTCAAGATAGGACAGGGGGCAGTCAGCCCCAGCATTTT.

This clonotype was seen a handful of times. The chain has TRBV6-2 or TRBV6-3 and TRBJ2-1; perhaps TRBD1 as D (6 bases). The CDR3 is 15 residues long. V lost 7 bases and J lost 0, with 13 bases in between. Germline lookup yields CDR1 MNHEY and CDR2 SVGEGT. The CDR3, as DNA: TGTGCCAGCAACCAGGGGCCCCTCTCCTACAATGAGCAGTTCTTC. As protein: CASNQGPLSYNEQFF.

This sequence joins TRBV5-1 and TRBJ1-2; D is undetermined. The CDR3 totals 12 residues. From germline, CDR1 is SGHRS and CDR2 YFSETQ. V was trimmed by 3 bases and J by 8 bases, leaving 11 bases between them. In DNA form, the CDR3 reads TGCGCCAGCAGCTCGGCTCTGGAAGGCTACACCTTC. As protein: CASSSALEGYTF.

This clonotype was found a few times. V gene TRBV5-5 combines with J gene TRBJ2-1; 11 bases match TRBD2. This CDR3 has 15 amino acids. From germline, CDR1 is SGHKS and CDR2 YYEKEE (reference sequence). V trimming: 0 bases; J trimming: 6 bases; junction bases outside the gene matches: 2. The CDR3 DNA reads TGTGCCAGCAGCTTGGCTGGACTAGCGGGCAATGAGCAGTTCTTC. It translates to CASSLAGLAGNEQFF.

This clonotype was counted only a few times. Here the CDR3 DNA reads TGTGCCAGTAGTATCGGAGTTACCTCGAACACTGAAGCTTTCTTT. This encodes CASSIGVTSNTEAFF. J is TRBJ1-1 and V is TRBV19; no reliable D call. The germline V gene encodes CDR1 LNHDA and CDR2 SQIVND (reference sequence). The CDR3 runs 15 residues. The V end lost 3 bases, the J end lost 1 base, and 12 bases lay between the germline ends.

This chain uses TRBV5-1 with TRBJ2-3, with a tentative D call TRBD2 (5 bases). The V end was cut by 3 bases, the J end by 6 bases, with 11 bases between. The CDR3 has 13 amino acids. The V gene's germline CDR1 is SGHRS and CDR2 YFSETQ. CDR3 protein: CASSSASPDTQYF. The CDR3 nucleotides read TGCGCCAGCAGCTCGGCTAGCCCCGATACGCAGTATTTT.

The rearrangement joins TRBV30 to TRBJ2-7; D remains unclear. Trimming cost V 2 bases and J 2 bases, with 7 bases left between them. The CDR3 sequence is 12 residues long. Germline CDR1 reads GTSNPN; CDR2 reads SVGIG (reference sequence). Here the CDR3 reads CAWSKQPYEQYF. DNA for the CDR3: TGTGCCTGGAGTAAACAGCCCTACGAGCAGTACTTC.

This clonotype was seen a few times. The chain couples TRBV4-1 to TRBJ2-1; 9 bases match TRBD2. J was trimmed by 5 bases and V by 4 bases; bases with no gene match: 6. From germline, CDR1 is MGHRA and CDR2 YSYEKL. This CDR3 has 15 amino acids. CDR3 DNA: TGCGCCAGCAGCCCCATTAGCGGGGGACACAATGAGCAGTTCTTC. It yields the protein CASSPISGGHNEQFF.

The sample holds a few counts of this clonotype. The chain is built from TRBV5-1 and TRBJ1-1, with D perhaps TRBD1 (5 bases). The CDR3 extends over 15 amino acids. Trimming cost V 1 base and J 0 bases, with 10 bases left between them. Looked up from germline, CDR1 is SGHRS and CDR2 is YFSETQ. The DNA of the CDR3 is TGCGCCAGCAGCTTGCCAGGGACCGTGAACACTGAAGCTTTCTTT. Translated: CASSLPGTVNTEAFF.